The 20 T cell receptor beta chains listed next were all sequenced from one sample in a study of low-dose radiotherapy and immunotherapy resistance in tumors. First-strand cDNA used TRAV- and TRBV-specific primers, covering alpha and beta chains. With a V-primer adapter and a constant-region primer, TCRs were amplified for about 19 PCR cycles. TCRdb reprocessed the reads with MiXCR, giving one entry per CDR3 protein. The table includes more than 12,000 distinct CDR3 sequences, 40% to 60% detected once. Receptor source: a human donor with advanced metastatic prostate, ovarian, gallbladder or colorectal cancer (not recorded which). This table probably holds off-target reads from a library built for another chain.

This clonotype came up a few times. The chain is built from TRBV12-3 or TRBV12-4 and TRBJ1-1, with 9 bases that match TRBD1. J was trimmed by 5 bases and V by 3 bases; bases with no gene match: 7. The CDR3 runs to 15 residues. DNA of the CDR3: TGTGCCAGCAGTTTGTCCGGGACAGGGTGGACTGAAGCTTTCTTT. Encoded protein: CASSLSGTGWTEAFF.

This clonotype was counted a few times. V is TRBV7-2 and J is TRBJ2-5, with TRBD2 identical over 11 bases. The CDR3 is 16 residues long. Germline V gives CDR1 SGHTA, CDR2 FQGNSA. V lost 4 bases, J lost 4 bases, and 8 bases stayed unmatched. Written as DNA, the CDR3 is TGTGCCAGCAGCTATGGGACTAGCGGCAACCTAGAGACCCAGTACTTC. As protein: CASSYGTSGNLETQYF. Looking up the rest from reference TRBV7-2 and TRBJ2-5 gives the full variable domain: GAGVSQSPSNKVTEKGKDVELRCDPISGHTALYWYRQSLGQGLEFLIYFQGNSAPDKSGLPSDRFSAERTGGSVSTLTIQRTQQEDSAVYLCASSYGTSGNLETQYFGPGTRLLVL.

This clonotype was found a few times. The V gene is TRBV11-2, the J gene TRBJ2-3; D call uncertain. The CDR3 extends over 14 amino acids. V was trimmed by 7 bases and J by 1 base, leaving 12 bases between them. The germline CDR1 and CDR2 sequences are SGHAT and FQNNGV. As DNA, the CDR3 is TGTGCCAGCATGAAGGGCTTTGGCACAGATACGCAGTATTTT. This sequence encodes CASMKGFGTDTQYF. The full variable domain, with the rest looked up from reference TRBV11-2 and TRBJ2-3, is EAGVAQSPRYKIIEKRQSVAFWCNPISGHATLYWYQQILGQGPKLLIQFQNNGVVDDSQLPKDRFSAERLKGVDSTLKIQPAKLEDSAVYLCASMKGFGTDTQYFGPGTRLTVL.

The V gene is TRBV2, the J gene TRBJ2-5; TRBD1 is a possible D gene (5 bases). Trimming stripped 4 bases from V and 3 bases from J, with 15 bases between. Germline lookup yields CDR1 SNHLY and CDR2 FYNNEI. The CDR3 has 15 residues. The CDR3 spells CASSVRTPAKETQYF. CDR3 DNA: TGTGCCAGCAGTGTTCGGACACCGGCGAAAGAGACCCAGTACTTC.

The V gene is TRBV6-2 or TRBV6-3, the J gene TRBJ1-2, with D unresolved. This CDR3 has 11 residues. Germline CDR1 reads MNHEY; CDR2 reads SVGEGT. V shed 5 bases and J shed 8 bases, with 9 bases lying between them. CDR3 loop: CASSGVYGYTF. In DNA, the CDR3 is TGTGCCAGCAGTGGGGTTTACGGCTACACCTTC.

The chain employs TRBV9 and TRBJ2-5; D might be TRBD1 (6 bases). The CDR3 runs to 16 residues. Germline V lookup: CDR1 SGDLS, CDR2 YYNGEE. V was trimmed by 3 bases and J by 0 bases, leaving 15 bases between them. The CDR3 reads CASSARDTDYQETQYF. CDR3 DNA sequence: TGTGCCAGCAGCGCCCGGGACACAGACTACCAAGAGACCCAGTACTTC.

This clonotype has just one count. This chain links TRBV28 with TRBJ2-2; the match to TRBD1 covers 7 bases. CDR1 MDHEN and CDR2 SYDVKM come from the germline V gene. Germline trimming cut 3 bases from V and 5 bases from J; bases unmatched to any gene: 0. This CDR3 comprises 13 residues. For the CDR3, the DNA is TGTGCCAGCAGTTTCAGGGGGACCGGGGAGCTGTTTTTT. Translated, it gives CASSFRGTGELFF.

The CDR3 loop reads CASSSLAGVEETQYF. In DNA form, the CDR3 reads TGTGCCAGCAGTTCTCTCGCGGGAGTAGAAGAGACCCAGTACTTC. The rearrangement links TRBV28 to TRBJ2-5, with 7 bases matching TRBD2. Germline V gives CDR1 MDHEN, CDR2 SYDVKM. J was trimmed by 3 bases and V by 4 bases; bases with no gene match: 8. The CDR3 consists of 15 residues.

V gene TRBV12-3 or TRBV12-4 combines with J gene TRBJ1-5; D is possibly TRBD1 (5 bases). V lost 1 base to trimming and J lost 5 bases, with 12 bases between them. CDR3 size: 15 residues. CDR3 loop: CASSLVSGSHQPQHF. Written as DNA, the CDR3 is TGTGCCAGCAGTTTAGTGTCAGGGTCCCATCAGCCCCAGCATTTT.

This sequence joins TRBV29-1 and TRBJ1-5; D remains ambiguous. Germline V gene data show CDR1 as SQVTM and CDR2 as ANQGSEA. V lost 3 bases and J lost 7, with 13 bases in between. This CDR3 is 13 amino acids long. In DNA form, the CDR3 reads TGCAGCGTTGATGCCAGTCCGGGACAGCCCCAGCATTTT. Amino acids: CSVDASPGQPQHF.

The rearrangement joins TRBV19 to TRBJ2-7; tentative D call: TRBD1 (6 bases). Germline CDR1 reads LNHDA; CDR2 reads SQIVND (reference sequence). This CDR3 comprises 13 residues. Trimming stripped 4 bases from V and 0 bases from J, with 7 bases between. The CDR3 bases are TGTGCCAGTAGTAGGACAGTCTCCTACGAGCAGTACTTC. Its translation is CASSRTVSYEQYF.

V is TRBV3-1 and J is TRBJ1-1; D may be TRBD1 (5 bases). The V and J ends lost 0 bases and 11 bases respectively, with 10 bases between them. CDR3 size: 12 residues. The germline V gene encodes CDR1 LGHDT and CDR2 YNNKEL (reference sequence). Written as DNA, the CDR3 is TGTGCCAGCAGCCAAGAATGGGGGGGTGCTTTCTTT. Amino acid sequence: CASSQEWGGAFF. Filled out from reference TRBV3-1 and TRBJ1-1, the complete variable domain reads DTAVSQTPKYLVTQMGNDKSIKCEQNLGHDTMYWYKQDSKKFLKIMFSYNNKELIINETVPNRFSPKSPDKAHLNLHINSLELGDSAVYFCASSQEWGGAFFGQGTRLTVV.

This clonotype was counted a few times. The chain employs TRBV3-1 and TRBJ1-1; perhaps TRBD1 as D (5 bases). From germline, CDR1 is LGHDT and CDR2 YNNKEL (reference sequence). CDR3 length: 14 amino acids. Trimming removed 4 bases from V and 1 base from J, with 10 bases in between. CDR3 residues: CASSLGTANTEAFF. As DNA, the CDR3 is TGTGCCAGCAGCCTTGGGACCGCGAACACTGAAGCTTTCTTT. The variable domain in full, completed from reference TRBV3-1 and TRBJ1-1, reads DTAVSQTPKYLVTQMGNDKSIKCEQNLGHDTMYWYKQDSKKFLKIMFSYNNKELIINETVPNRFSPKSPDKAHLNLHINSLELGDSAVYFCASSLGTANTEAFFGQGTRLTVV.

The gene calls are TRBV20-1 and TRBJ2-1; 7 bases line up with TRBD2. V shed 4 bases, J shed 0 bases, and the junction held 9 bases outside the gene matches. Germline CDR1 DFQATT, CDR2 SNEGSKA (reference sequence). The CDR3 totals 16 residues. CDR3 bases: TGCAGTGCTACCCCGAAGGGGACTAACTCCTACAATGAGCAGTTCTTC. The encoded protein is CSATPKGTNSYNEQFF.

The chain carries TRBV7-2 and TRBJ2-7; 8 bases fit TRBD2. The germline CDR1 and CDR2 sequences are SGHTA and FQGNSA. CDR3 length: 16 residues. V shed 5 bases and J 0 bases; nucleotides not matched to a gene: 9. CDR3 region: CASSLDGAGVSYEQYF. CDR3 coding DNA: TGTGCCAGCAGCCTCGATGGAGCGGGGGTCTCCTACGAGCAGTACTTC.

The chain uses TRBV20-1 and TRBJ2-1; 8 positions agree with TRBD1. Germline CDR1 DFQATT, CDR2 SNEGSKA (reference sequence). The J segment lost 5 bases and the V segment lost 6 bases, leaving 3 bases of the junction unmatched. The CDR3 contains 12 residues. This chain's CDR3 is CSAWGQDNEQFF. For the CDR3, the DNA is TGCAGTGCCTGGGGACAGGACAATGAGCAGTTCTTC.

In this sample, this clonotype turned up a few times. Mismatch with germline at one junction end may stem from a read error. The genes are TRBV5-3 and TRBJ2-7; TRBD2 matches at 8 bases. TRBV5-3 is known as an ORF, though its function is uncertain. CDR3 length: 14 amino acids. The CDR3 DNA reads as TGTGCCAGCAGCTTGGAGGTTAGCGGGACCGAGCAGTACTTC. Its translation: CASSLEVSGTEQYF.

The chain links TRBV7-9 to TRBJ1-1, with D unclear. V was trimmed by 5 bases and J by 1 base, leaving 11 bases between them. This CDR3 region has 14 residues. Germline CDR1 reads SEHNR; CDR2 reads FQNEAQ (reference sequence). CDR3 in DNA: TGTGCCAGCAGCCAAAAAGGGCCGAACACTGAAGCTTTCTTT. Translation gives CASSQKGPNTEAFF.

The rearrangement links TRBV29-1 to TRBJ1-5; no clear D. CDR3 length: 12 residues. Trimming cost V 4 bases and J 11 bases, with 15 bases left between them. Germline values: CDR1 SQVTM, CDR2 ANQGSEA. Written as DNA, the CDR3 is TGCAGCGTTGTTGAGACGACCTCGGCCCAGCATTTT. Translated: CSVVETTSAQHF.

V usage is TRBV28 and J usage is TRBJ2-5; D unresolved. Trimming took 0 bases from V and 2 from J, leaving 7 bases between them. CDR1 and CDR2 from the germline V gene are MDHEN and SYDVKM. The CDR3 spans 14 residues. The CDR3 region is CASSLWASQETQYF. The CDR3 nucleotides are TGTGCCAGCAGTTTATGGGCCAGTCAAGAGACCCAGTACTTC.